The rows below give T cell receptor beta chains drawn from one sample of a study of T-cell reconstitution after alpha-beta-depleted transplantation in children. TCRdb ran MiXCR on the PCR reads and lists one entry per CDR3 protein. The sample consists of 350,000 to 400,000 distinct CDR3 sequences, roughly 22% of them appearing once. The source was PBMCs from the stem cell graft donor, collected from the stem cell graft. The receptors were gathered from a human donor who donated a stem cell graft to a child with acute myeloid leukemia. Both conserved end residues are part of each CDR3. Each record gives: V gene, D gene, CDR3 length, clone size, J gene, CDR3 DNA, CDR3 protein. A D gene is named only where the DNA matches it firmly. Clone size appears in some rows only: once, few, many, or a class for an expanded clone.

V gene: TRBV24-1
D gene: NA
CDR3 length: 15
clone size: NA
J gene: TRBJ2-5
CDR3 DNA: TGTGCCACCAGTGACTCCTCCCTGATAGAAGAGACCCAGTACTTC
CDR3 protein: CATSDSSLIEETQYF

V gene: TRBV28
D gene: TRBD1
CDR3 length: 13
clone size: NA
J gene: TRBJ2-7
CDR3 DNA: TGTGCCAGCAGTTTGGGACAGCTCGCCGAGCAGTACTTC
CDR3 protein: CASSLGQLAEQYF

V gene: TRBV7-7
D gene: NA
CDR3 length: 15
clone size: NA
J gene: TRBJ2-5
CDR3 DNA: TGTGCCAGCAGCTTTAGTTCGGGCTTACAAGAGACCCAGTACTTC
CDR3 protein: CASSFSSGLQETQYF

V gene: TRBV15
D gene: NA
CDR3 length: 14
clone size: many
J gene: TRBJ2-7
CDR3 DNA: TGTGCCACCAGAGAGACCGGGGGGCCACCCGAGCAGTACTTC
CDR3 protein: CATRETGGPPEQYF

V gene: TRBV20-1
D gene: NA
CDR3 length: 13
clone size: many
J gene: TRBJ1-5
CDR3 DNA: TGCAGTGCTAGTCGGGGGCCAAATCAGCCCCAGCATTTT
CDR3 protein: CSASRGPNQPQHF

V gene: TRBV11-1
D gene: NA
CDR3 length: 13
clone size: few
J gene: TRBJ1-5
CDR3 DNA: TGTGCCAGCAGCTTAGGAGGGACATCGCCCCAGCATTTT
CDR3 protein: CASSLGGTSPQHF

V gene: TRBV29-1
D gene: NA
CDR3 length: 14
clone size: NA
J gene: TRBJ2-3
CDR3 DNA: TGCAGCTTCCGGTGGAGGGCAGGCACAGATACGCAGTATTTT
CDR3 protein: CSFRWRAGTDTQYF

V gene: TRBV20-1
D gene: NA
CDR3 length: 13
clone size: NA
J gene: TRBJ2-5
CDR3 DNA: TGCAGTGCTTCACTAAGGACCCAAGAGACCCAGTACTTC
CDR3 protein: CSASLRTQETQYF

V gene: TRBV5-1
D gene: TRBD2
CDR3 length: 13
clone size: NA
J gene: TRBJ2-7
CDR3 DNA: TGCGCCAGCGGGACTAGCGGAGTTTACGAGCAGTACTTC
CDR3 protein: CASGTSGVYEQYF

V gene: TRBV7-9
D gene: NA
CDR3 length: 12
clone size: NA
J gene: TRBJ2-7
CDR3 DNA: TGTGCCAGCAGCCGTCAAAGGGGGGAGCAGTACTTC
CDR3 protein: CASSRQRGEQYF

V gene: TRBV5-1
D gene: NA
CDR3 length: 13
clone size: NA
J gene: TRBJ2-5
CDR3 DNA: TGCGCCAGCAGAAACTTCCTGTCAGAGACCCAGTACTTC
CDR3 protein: CASRNFLSETQYF

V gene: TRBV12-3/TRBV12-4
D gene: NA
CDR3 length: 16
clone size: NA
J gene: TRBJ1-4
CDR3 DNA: TGTGCCAGCAGTGGATCCGCAGACGCGGACAATGAAAAACTGTTTTTT
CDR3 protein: CASSGSADADNEKLFF

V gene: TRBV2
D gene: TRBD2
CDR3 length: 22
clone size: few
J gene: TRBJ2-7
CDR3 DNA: TGTGCCAGCAGTGAAGGGGTACTAGCGGGGCGGAGAACCCTCTCGAGCTCCTACGAGCAGTACTTC
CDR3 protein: CASSEGVLAGRRTLSSSYEQYF

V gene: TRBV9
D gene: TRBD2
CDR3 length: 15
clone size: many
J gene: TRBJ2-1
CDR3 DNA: TGTGCCAGCAGCGTAGAGGCGGGGGGCTACAATGAGCAGTTCTTC
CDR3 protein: CASSVEAGGYNEQFF

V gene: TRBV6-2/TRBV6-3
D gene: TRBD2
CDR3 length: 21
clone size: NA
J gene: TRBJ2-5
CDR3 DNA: TGTGCCAGCAGTCCGACCGGAGGACTAGCGGGAGAAGAGGAGTACCAAGAGACCCAGTACTTC
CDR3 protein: CASSPTGGLAGEEEYQETQYF

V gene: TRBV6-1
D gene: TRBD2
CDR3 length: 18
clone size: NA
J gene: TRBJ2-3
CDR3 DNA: TGTGCCAGCGACGACAGGGGTGGGACTAGCGGGAGTAGAGATACGCAGTATTTT
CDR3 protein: CASDDRGGTSGSRDTQYF

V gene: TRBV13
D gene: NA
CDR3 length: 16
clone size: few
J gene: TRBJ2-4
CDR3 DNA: TGTGCCAGCAGCAACGGCGGTCAGAGAGCCAAAAACATTCAGTACTTC
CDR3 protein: CASSNGGQRAKNIQYF

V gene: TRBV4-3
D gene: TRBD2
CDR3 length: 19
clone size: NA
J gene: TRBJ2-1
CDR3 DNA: TGCGCCAGCAGCCAGGCCCCGACTAGCGGGAGTCCCCTGATGAATGAGCAGTTCTTC
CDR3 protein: CASSQAPTSGSPLMNEQFF

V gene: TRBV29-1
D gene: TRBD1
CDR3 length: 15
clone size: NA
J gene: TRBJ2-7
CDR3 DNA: TGCAGCGTTGAACGGTCGGGGACAGGGTTCTACGAGCAGTACTTC
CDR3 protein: CSVERSGTGFYEQYF

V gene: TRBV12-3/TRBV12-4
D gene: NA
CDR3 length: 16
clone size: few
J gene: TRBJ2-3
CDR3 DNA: TGTGCCAGCAGTTTAGCGCTGGGGGTGGGGACAGATACGCAGTATTTT
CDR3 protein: CASSLALGVGTDTQYF

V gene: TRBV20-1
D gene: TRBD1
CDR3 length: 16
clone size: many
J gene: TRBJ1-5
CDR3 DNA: TGCAGTGCGCTTCGAGGGGGCTTGGGTGGCAATCAGCCCCAGCATTTT
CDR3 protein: CSALRGGLGGNQPQHF

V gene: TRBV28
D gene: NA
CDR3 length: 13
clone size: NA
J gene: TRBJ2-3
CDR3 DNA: TGTGCCAGCAGGAAAGACAGGACAGATACGCAGTATTTT
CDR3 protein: CASRKDRTDTQYF

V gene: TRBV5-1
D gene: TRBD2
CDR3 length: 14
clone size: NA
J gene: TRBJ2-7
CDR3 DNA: TGCGCCAGCAGCGCCGAGACTAGCGTCTACGAGCAGTACTTC
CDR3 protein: CASSAETSVYEQYF

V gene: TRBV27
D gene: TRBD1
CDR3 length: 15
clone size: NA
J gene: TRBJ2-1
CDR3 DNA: TGTGCCAGCAGTTTACGGACAGGTCCTTACAATGAGCAGTTCTTC
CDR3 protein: CASSLRTGPYNEQFF

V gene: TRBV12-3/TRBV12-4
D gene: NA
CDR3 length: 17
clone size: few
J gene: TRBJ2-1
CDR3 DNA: TGTGCCAGCAGTTTTATGTCGGCTGGAAGCTCCTACAATGAGCAGTTCTTC
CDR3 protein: CASSFMSAGSSYNEQFF

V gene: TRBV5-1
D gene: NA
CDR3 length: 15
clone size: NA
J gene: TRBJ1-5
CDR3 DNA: TGCGCCAGCAGCCGCGACAGTGCCCCCGATCAGCCCCAGCATTTT
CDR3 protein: CASSRDSAPDQPQHF

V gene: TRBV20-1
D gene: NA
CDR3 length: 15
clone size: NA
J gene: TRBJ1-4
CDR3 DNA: TGCAGTGCTAGAGCCAGTCCTGCAACTAATGAAAAACTGTTTTTT
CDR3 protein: CSARASPATNEKLFF

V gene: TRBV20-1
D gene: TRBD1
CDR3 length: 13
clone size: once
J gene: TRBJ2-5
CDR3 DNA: TGCAGTGCTAGATCGACAGGGAAAGAGACCCAGTACTTC
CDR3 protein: CSARSTGKETQYF

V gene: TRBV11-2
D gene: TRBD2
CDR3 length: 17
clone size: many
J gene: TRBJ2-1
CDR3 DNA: TGTGCCAGCAGCTTAGATTTCGGGTGGACTAGCGGGGACCGCGAGTTCTTC
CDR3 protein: CASSLDFGWTSGDREFF

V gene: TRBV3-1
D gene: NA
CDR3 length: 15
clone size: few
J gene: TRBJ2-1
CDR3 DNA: TGTGCCAGCAGCCAGGGAGCCCACTCCTACAATGAGCAGTTCTTC
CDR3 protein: CASSQGAHSYNEQFF

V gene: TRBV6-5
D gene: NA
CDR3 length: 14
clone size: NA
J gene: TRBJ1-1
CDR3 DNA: TGTGCCAGCAGTTACAGGGGGAGGGACACTGAAGCTTTCTTT
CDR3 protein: CASSYRGRDTEAFF

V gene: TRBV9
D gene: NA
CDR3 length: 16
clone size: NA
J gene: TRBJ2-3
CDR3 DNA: TGTGCCAGCAGCGTAGGCCAGGGCGGGATCGGAGATACGCAGTATTTT
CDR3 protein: CASSVGQGGIGDTQYF

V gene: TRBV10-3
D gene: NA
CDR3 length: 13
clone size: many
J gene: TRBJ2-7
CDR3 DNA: TGTGCCTCCGCCTTAGGGGAAGGAGGCGAGCAGTACTTC
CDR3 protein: CASALGEGGEQYF

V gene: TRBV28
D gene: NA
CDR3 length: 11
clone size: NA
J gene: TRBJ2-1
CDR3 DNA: TGTGCCAGCAGTTTTGGGGGCCCGGCTTTCTTC
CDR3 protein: CASSFGGPAFF

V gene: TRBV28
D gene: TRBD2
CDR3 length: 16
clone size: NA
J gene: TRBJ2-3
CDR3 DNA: TGTGCCAGCAGCTTCTCACTAGCGGGCAGCACAGATACGCAGTATTTT
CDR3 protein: CASSFSLAGSTDTQYF

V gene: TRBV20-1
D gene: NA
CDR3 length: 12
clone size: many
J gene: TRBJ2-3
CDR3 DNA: TGCAGTGCTATGCGGGAAACAGATACGCAGTATTTT
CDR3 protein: CSAMRETDTQYF

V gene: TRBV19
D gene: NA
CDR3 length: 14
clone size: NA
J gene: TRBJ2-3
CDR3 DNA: TGTGCCAGTAGTATAGTGGGCAGCACAGATACGCAGTATTTT
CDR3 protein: CASSIVGSTDTQYF

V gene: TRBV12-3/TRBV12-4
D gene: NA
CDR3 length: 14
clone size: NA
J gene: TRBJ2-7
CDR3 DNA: TGTGCCAGCACCAAACCAGGCAGCTCCTACGAGCAGTACTTC
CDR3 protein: CASTKPGSSYEQYF

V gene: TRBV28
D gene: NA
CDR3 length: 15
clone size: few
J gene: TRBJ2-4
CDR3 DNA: TGTGCCAGCAGTTGGTGGGAGAGATCGAAAAACATTCAGTACTTC
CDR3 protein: CASSWWERSKNIQYF

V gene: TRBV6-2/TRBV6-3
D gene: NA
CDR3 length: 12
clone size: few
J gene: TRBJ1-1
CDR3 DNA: TGTGCCAGCAGTTCCCCAGGGAAAGAAGCTTTCTTT
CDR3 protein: CASSSPGKEAFF

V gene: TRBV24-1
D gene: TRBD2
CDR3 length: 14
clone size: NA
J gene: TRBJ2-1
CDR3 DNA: TGTGCCACCAGAGGACTAGCGGGAGAAGATGAGCAGTTCTTC
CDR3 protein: CATRGLAGEDEQFF

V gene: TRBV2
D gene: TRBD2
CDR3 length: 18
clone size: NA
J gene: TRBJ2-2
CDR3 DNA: TGTGCCAGCAGTGAAGCGCAACTAGCGGTACTCGACACCGGGGAGCTGTTTTTT
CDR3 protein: CASSEAQLAVLDTGELFF

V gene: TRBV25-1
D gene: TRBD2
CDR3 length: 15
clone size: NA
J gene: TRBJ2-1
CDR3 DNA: TGTGCCAGCAGTGCCGGGACTAGCGCCTACAATGAGCAGTTCTTC
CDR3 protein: CASSAGTSAYNEQFF

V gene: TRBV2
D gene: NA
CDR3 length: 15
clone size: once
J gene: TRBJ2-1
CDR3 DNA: TGTGCCAGCAGTGTAAGGGCTGACTCCTACAATGAGCAGTTCTTC
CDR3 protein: CASSVRADSYNEQFF

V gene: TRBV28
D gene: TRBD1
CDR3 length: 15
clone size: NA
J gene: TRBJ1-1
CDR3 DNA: TGTGCCAGCAGTCAACCGGGACAGGGGGCCACTGAAGCTTTCTTT
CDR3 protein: CASSQPGQGATEAFF

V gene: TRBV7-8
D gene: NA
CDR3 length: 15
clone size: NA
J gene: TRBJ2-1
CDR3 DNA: TGTGCCAGCTTAATTGGGGGTCGCTCCTACAATGAGCAGTTCTTC
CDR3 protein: CASLIGGRSYNEQFF

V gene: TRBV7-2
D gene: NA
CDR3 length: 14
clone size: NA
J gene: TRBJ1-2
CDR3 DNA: TGTGCCAGCAGTGACAAAAACCAGGGGTATGGCTACACCTTC
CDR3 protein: CASSDKNQGYGYTF

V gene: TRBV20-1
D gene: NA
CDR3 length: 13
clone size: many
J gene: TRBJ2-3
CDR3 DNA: TGCAGTGCTATTAAGAGAGACACCGGCACGCAGTATTTT
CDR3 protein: CSAIKRDTGTQYF

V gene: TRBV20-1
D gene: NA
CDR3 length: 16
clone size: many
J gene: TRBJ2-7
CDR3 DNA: TGCAGTGCTAGACACGGACATGATAGGGCAATCCACGAGCAGTACTTC
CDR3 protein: CSARHGHDRAIHEQYF

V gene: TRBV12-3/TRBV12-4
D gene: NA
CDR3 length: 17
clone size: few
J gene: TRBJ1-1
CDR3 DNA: TGTGCCAGCAGTTTAACCGGGAAGAGGGTAATGAACACTGAAGCTTTCTTT
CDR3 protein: CASSLTGKRVMNTEAFF

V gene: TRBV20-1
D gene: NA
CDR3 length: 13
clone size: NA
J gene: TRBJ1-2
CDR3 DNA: TGCAGTGCTAGAGATGGGAAGTCCTATGGCTACACCTTC
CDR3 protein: CSARDGKSYGYTF

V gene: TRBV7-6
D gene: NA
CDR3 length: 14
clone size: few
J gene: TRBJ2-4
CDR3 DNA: TGTGCCAGCGGGAACCCTTCGGCCAAAAACATTCAGTACTTC
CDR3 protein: CASGNPSAKNIQYF

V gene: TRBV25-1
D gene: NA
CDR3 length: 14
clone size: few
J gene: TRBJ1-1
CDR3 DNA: TGTGCCAGCAGTACAGGGCTCGTTGGGACTGAAGCTTTCTTT
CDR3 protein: CASSTGLVGTEAFF

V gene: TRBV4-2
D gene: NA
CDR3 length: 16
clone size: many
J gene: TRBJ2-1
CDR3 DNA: TGTGCCAGCAGCCAAGGGGTGGAGGGGCTGAGGAATGAGCAGTTCTTC
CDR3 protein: CASSQGVEGLRNEQFF

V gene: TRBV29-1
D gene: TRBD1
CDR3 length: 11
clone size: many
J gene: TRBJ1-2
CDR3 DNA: TGCACCTCCGAAGGGGGCGGCGGCTACACCTTC
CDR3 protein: CTSEGGGGYTF

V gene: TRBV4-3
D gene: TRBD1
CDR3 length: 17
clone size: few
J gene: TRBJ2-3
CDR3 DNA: TGCGCCAGCAGCCAAAGGACAGGGGATCAAAACACAGATACGCAGTATTTT
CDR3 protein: CASSQRTGDQNTDTQYF